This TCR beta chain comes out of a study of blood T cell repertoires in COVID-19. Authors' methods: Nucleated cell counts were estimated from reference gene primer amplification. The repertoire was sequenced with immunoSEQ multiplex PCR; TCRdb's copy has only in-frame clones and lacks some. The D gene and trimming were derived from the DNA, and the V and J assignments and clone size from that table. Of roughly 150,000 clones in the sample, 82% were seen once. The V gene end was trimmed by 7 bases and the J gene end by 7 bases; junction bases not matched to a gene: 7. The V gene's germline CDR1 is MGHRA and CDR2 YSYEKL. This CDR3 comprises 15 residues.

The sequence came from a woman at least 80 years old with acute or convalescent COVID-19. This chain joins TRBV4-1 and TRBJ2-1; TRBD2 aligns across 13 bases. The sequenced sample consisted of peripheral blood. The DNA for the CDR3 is TGCGCCAGCACCCTACTAGCGGGAGGGATGAATGAGCAGTTCTTC. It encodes CASTLLAGGMNEQFF.